The rows below give T cell receptor beta chains drawn from one sample of a study of cytomegalovirus exposure and HLA in healthy donors. Method: immunoSEQ multiplex PCR; TCRdb's copy keeps in-frame clones and lacks some. Counted here are around 130,000 clones, 80% occurring once; the ten biggest clones make up less than 6.5%. Sequenced input: PBMCs. Receptor source: a man in his thirties or forties in good health and CMV-seronegative. The CDR3 runs from the conserved cysteine through the conserved F or W. A D gene is named only where the DNA matches it firmly. For some rows the clone size is stated as once, few or many, or as a class when expanded; others skip it.

V	size	D	J	CDR3	DNA
TRBV6-1	once	TRBD1	TRBJ2-7	CASSEIGGTGSYEQYF	TGTGCCAGCAGTGAAATAGGGGGGACAGGCTCCTACGAGCAGTACTTC
TRBV7-2	-	TRBD1	TRBJ1-1	CASNSRTGRGTEAFF	TGTGCCAGCAACTCTCGGACAGGGCGCGGCACTGAAGCTTTCTTT
TRBV15	-	-	TRBJ1-4	CATSRVGAQFNEKLFF	TGTGCCACCAGCAGAGTAGGGGCGCAGTTTAATGAAAAACTGTTTTTT
TRBV7-6	few	TRBD1	TRBJ2-3	CASSPRQGGDTDTQYF	TGTGCCAGCAGCCCACGACAGGGTGGAGACACAGATACGCAGTATTTT
TRBV10-3	once	-	TRBJ1-2	CAISETNYGYTF	TGTGCCATCAGTGAAACAAACTATGGCTACACCTTC
TRBV5-4	few	-	TRBJ1-1	CASSSPRAGTEAFF	TGTGCCAGCAGCTCGCCGCGGGCTGGGACTGAAGCTTTCTTT
TRBV5-1	-	-	TRBJ1-1	CASRPRQDPNTEAFF	TGCGCCAGCAGGCCACGACAGGATCCGAACACTGAAGCTTTCTTT
TRBV28	once	TRBD1	TRBJ2-7	CASSSPGTAYEQYF	TGTGCCAGCAGTTCCCCCGGGACAGCCTACGAGCAGTACTTC
TRBV19	-	-	TRBJ1-2	CASSATDSLNYGYTF	TGTGCCAGTAGTGCCACAGATTCACTTAACTATGGCTACACCTTC
TRBV5-1	few	-	TRBJ2-2	CASSFTTNTGELFF	TGCGCCAGCAGCTTCACTACGAACACCGGGGAGCTGTTTTTT
TRBV29-1	-	-	TRBJ2-5	CSVEEGVETQYF	TGCAGCGTTGAAGAAGGGGTAGAGACCCAGTACTTC
TRBV7-9	-	-	TRBJ2-1	CASSLERSYNEQFF	TGTGCCAGCAGCTTAGAGCGCTCCTACAATGAGCAGTTCTTC
TRBV10-3	-	TRBD2	TRBJ2-3	CAISEGERGAPSTDTQYF	TGTGCCATCAGTGAAGGAGAGCGGGGGGCACCTAGCACAGATACGCAGTATTTT
TRBV6-5	-	-	TRBJ2-3	CASSYGGLSGTDTQYF	TGTGCCAGCAGTTACGGGGGGTTGAGCGGCACAGATACGCAGTATTTT
TRBV28	-	-	TRBJ2-1	CASNLGRNYNEQFF	TGTGCCAGCAACTTGGGGCGAAACTACAATGAGCAGTTCTTC
TRBV7-8	-	TRBD1	TRBJ2-7	CASSSGNRDRVYEQYF	TGTGCCAGCAGCTCCGGAAACCGGGACAGGGTATACGAGCAGTACTTC
TRBV7-6	-	TRBD2	TRBJ2-3	CASSLALLAGATDTQYF	TGTGCCAGCAGCTTAGCGCTCCTAGCGGGAGCAACAGATACGCAGTATTTT
TRBV5-8	once	-	TRBJ1-1	CASSLIGSREAFF	TGTGCCAGCAGCTTGATCGGTTCTCGTGAAGCTTTCTTT
TRBV5-1	-	-	TRBJ2-7	CASSFTGSATYEQYF	TGCGCCAGCAGCTTTACAGGGTCGGCTACCTACGAGCAGTACTTC
TRBV13	-	-	TRBJ2-7	CASSQTGPDEQYF	TGTGCCAGCAGCCAGACAGGTCCCGACGAGCAGTACTTC
TRBV9	-	-	TRBJ2-3	CASSVGGGGTDTQYF	TGTGCCAGCAGCGTAGGGGGGGGCGGGACAGATACGCAGTATTTT
TRBV19	-	TRBD1	TRBJ2-2	CASSSLGTVNTGELFF	TGTGCCAGTAGTTCCCTCGGGACAGTGAACACCGGGGAGCTGTTTTTT
TRBV7-3	-	-	TRBJ2-3	CASSSSTHADTQYF	TGTGCCAGCAGCTCCTCGACACACGCAGATACGCAGTATTTT
TRBV27	-	TRBD1	TRBJ1-1	CASSVAPGQGATEAFF	TGTGCCAGCAGTGTAGCGCCCGGACAGGGGGCCACTGAAGCTTTCTTT
TRBV6-1	-	TRBD2	TRBJ2-1	CASSGLAYNEQFF	TGTGCCAGCAGTGGACTAGCGTACAATGAGCAGTTCTTC
TRBV7-6	-	TRBD1	TRBJ1-5	CASSPSGQGNQPQHF	TGTGCCAGCAGCCCCTCGGGACAGGGAAATCAGCCCCAGCATTTT
TRBV2	few	TRBD1	TRBJ1-2	CASTTGDYGYTF	TGTGCCAGCACTACAGGGGACTATGGCTACACCTTC
TRBV18	-	TRBD1	TRBJ2-7	CASSPSRDRAHEQYF	TGTGCCAGCTCACCAAGTCGGGACAGGGCCCACGAGCAGTACTTC
TRBV28	-	-	TRBJ2-3	CASSRSSVTDTQYF	TGTGCCAGCAGCCGATCCTCGGTCACAGATACGCAGTATTTT
TRBV6-1	-	-	TRBJ1-3	CASSETGNSGNTIYF	TGTGCCAGCAGTGAAACAGGAAACTCTGGAAACACCATATATTTT
TRBV5-4	-	TRBD2	TRBJ2-3	CASSLVGGSTDTQYF	TGTGCCAGCAGCTTGGTCGGGGGGAGCACAGATACGCAGTATTTT
TRBV7-2	-	TRBD1	TRBJ2-3	CASSVTGDGTDTQYF	TGTGCCAGCAGCGTAACAGGGGACGGCACAGATACGCAGTATTTT
TRBV4-3	-	-	TRBJ1-1	CASSLSDDGDSEAFF	TGCGCCAGCAGCCTTTCAGACGACGGAGACTCTGAAGCTTTCTTT
TRBV2	-	-	TRBJ1-2	CASLGPIYGYTF	TGTGCCTCCCTTGGGCCTATTTATGGCTACACCTTC
TRBV4-3	few	TRBD1	TRBJ2-7	CASSQVGGQGHSYEQYF	TGCGCCAGCAGCCAAGTTGGCGGACAGGGCCACTCCTACGAGCAGTACTTC
TRBV19	-	-	TRBJ1-5	CASSMSGAHLAQHF	TGTGCCAGTAGTATGTCAGGGGCCCACCTGGCCCAGCATTTT
TRBV27	-	-	TRBJ2-3	CASSLSTSTDTQYF	TGTGCCAGCAGTTTATCAACTAGCACAGATACGCAGTATTTT
TRBV19	-	-	TRBJ1-5	CASSIPVGTNQPQHF	TGTGCCAGTAGTATCCCAGTTGGCACGAATCAGCCCCAGCATTTT
TRBV10-3	-	TRBD1	TRBJ2-7	CAISGVGTGGYEQYF	TGTGCCATCAGTGGAGTCGGGACAGGGGGCTACGAGCAGTACTTC
TRBV28	-	TRBD2	TRBJ2-1	CASSLTSGGTYNEQFF	TGTGCCAGCAGTTTGACTAGCGGGGGAACCTACAATGAGCAGTTCTTC